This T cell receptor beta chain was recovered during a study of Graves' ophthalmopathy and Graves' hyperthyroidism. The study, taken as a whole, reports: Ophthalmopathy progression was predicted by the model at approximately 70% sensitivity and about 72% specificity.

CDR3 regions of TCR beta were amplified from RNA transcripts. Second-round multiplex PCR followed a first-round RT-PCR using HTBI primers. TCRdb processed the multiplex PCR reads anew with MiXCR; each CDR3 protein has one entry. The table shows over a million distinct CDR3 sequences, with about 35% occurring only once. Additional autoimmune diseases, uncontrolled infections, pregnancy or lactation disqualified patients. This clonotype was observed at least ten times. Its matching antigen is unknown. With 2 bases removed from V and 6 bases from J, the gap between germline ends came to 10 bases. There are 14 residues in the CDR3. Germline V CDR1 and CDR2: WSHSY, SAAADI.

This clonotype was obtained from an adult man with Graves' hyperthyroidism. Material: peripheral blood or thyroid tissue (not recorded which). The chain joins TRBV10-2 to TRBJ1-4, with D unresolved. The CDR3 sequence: CASSERDRDEKLFF. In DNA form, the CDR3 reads TGCGCCAGCAGTGAGAGGGATCGGGATGAAAAACTGTTTTTT.